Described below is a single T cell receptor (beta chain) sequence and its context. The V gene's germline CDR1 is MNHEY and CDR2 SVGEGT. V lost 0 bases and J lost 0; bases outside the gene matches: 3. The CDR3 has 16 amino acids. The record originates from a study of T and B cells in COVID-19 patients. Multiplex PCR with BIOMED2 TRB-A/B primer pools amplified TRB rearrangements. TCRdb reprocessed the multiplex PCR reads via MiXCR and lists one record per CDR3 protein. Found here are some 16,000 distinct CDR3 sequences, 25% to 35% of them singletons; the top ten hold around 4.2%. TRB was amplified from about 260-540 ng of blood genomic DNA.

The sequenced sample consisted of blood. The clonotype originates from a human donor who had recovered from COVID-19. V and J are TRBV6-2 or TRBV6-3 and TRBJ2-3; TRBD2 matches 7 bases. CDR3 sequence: CASSYSPSGSTDTQYF. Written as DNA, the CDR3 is TGTGCCAGCAGTTACTCGCCTAGCGGAAGCACAGATACGCAGTATTTT.